This T cell receptor beta chain was identified in a study of blood T cell repertoires in COVID-19. Profiled with immunoSEQ multiplex PCR; TCRdb holds only in-frame clones, not every one. This table holds some 700,000 clones, 80% to 90% found once. Trimming took off 0 bases at V and 0 bases at J, with 18 bases between the two ends. This CDR3 is 19 amino acids long. From germline, CDR1 is LGHNA and CDR2 YNFKEQ. The receptor comes from a woman aged 18-29 years with acute or convalescent COVID-19. The chain employs TRBV4-2 and TRBJ1-3; weak D call: TRBD1 (6 bases). The specimen was peripheral blood. CDR3 amino acids: CASSQDPSTSGASGNTIYF. The CDR3 nucleotides read TGTGCCAGCAGCCAAGATCCCTCAACCTCAGGGGCCTCTGGAAACACCATATATTTT.